This TCR beta chain was identified during a study of blood T cell repertoires in COVID-19. About the research overall: Italy, Spain and the United States were the sources of the convalescent and acute COVID-19 samples. Nucleic acid was either cDNA or gDNA, and it came from T cells, B-cell-depleted T cells, or PBMCs.

Trimming stripped 1 base from V and 2 bases from J, with 6 bases between. The CDR3 has 13 amino acids. The germline CDR1 and CDR2 sequences are SGHAT and FQNNGV. Per the authors' pipeline: It was from reference gene primer amplification that nucleated cell counts were estimated. Some clones are missing from TCRdb's copy, which holds only in-frame ones; the method was immunoSEQ multiplex PCR. The V and J calls and clone size were taken over from that table, and D and trimming were inferred from the DNA. The sample includes some 87,000 clones, 92% seen only once; the top ten take roughly 6.6%. The TCR was taken from a woman aged 55-70 years with active COVID-19. This chain uses TRBV11-2 with TRBJ2-7; D remains ambiguous. The sequencing input was peripheral blood. The chain's CDR3 is CASSLGRTYEQYF. For the CDR3, the DNA is TGTGCCAGCAGCTTAGGCAGGACCTACGAGCAGTACTTC.